This T cell receptor beta chain was sequenced in a study of T-cell reconstitution after alpha-beta-depleted transplantation in children. General study points: Where alpha-beta T cells came from about two months after transplant was reportedly several hundred expanded graft clones. A year had passed since transplant, and T-cell counts and diversity by then came mostly from newly produced T cells. Recipient T cells and thymic progenitors that survived were the source of the high TCRbeta diversity seen at day 60 in some patients.

Unique molecular identifiers tagged the TCRbeta library. Each CDR3 protein is one row after TCRdb ran MiXCR on the PCR reads. Of around 700,000 distinct CDR3 sequences detected, 10% to 15% appear once; the ten largest clones hold about 0.77%. This CDR3 contains 16 residues. Trimming took 6 bases from V and 1 from J; bases not matched to a gene: 8. This clonotype was seen only a few times. Its target is unknown. This receptor was taken from a girl aged 2-10 years with congenital amegakaryocytic thrombocytopenia, due to receive a stem cell transplant. The specimen comprised PBMCs, sampled before TCRalphabeta/CD19-depleted stem cell transplant. The chain uses TRBV12-3 or TRBV12-4 and TRBJ2-1; 8 nucleotides align to TRBD2. Here the CDR3 DNA reads TGTGCCAGCAGGCCGGGGGGGCCCTCATCCTACAATGAGCAGTTCTTC. Translation: CASRPGGPSSYNEQFF.